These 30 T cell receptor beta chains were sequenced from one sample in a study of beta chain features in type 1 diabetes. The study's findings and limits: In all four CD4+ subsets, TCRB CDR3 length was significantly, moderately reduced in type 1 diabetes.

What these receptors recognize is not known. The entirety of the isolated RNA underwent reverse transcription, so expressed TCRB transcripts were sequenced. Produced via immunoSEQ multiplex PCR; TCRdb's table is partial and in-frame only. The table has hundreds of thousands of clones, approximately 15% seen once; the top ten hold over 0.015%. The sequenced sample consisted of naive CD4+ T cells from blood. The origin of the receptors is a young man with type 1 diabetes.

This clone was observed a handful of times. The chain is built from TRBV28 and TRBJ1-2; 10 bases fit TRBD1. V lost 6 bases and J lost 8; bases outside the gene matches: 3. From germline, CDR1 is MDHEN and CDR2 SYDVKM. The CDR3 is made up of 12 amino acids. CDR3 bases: TGTGCCAGCAGGGTGACAGGGGGCGGCTACACCTTC. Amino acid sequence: CASRVTGGGYTF.

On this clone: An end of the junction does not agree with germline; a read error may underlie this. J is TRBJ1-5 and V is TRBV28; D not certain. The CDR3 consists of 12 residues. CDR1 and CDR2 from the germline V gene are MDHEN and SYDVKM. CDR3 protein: CATSWEPQPQHF. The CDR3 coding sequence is TGTGCCACCAGTTGGGAGCCTCAGCCCCAGCATTTT.

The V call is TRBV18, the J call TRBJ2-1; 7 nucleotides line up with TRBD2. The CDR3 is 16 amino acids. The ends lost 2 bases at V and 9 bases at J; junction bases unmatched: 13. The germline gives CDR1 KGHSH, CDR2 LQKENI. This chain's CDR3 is CASSPSAQTSPSEQFF. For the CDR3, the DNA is TGTGCCAGCTCACCATCAGCCCAGACTAGCCCGAGTGAGCAGTTCTTC.

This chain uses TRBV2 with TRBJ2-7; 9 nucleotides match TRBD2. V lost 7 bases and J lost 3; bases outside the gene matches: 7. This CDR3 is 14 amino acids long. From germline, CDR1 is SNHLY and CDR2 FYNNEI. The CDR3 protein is CASIMGGRGYEQYF. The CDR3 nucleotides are TGTGCCAGCATCATGGGCGGGAGGGGCTACGAGCAGTACTTC.

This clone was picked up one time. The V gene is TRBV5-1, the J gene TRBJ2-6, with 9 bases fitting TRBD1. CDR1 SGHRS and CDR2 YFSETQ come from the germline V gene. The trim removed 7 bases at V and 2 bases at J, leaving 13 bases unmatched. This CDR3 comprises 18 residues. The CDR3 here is CASRGPTGGAPGANVLTF. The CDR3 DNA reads TGCGCCAGCCGGGGCCCAACAGGGGGCGCTCCTGGGGCCAACGTCCTGACTTTC. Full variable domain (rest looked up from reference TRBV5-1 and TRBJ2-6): KAGVTQTPRYLIKTRGQQVTLSCSPISGHRSVSWYQQTPGQGLQFLFEYFSETQRNKGNFPGRFSGRQFSNSRSEMNVSTLELGDSALYLCASRGPTGGAPGANVLTFGAGSRLTVL.

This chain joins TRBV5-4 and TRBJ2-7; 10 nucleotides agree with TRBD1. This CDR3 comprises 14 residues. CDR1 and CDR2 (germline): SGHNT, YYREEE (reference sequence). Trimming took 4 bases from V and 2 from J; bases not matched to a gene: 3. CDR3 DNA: TGTGCCAGCAGCACGGGACAGGGGACCTACGAGCAGTACTTC. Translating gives CASSTGQGTYEQYF. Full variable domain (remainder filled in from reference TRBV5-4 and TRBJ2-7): ETGVTQSPTHLIKTRGQQVTLRCSSQSGHNTVSWYQQALGQGPQFIFQYYREEENGRGNFPPRFSGLQFPNYSSELNVNALELDDSALYLCASSTGQGTYEQYFGPGTRLTVT.

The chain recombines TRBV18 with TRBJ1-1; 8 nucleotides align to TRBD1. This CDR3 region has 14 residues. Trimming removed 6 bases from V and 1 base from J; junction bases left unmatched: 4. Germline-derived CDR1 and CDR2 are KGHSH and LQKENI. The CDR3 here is CASSWDRQNTEAFF. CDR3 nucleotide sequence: TGTGCCAGCTCTTGGGACAGGCAGAACACTGAAGCTTTCTTT.

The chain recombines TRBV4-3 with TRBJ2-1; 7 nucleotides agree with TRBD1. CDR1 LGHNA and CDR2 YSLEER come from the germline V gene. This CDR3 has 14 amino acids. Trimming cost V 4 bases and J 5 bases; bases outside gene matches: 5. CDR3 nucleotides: TGCGCCAGCAGCCCCAGGGGGTTCCACAATGAGCAGTTCTTC. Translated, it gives CASSPRGFHNEQFF.

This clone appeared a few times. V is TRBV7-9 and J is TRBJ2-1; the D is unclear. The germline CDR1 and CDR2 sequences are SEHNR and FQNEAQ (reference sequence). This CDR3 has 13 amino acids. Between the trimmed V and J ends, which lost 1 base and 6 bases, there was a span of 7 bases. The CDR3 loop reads CASSLGGSNEQFF. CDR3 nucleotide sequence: TGTGCCAGCAGCTTAGGTGGTAGCAATGAGCAGTTCTTC.

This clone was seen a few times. CDR3 in DNA: TGTGCCAGCAGCCCCGCCGGGAAGGCCTACAATGAGCAGTTCTTC. It yields the protein CASSPAGKAYNEQFF. This sequence joins TRBV7-9 and TRBJ2-1; a possible D gene is TRBD2 (5 bases). The CDR3 runs 15 residues. Germline CDR1 is SEHNR and CDR2 is FQNEAQ (reference sequence). V dropped 5 bases and J dropped 2 bases, with 13 bases sitting between them.

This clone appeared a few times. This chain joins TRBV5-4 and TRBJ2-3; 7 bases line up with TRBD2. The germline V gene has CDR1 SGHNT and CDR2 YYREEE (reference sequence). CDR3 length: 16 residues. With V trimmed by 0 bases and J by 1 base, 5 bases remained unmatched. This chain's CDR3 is CASSLELAIRTDTQYF. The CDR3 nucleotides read TGTGCCAGCAGCTTGGAACTAGCGATCCGCACAGATACGCAGTATTTT. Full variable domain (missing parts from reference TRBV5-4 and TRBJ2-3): ETGVTQSPTHLIKTRGQQVTLRCSSQSGHNTVSWYQQALGQGPQFIFQYYREEENGRGNFPPRFSGLQFPNYSSELNVNALELDDSALYLCASSLELAIRTDTQYFGPGTRLTVL.

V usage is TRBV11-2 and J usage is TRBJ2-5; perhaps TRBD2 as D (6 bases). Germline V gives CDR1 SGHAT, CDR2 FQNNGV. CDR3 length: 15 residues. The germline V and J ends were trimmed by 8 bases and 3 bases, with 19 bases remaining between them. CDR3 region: CASHRTASGEETQYF. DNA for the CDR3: TGTGCCAGCCACCGGACGGCGTCGGGGGAAGAGACCCAGTACTTC.

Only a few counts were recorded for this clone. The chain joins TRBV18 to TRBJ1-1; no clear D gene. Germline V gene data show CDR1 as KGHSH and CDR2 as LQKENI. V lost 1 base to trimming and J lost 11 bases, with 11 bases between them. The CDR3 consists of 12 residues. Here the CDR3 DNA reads TGTGCCAGCTCACCACTCGATCAGATGGCTTTCTTT. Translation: CASSPLDQMAFF.

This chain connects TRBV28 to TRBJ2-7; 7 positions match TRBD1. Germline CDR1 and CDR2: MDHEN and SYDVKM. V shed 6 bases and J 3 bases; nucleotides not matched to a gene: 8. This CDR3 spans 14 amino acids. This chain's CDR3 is CASSQPTGIYEQYF. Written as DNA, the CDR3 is TGTGCCAGCAGCCAACCGACAGGGATCTACGAGCAGTACTTC.

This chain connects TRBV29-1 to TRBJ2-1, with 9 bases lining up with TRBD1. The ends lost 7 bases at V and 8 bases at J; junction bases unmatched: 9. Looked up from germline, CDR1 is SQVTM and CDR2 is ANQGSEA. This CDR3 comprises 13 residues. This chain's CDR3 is CSATGTGTHEQFF. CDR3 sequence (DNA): TGCAGCGCAACCGGGACAGGGACCCATGAGCAGTTCTTC.

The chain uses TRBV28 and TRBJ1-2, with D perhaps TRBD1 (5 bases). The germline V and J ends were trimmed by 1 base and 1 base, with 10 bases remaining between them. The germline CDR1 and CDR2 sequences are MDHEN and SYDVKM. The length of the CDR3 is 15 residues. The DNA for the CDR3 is TGTGCCAGCAGTTTATTACAGGATCTTAACTATGGCTACACCTTC. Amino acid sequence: CASSLLQDLNYGYTF.

The CDR3 DNA is TGTGCCAGCAGAAATCGGGAGGGGGCCGGGGAGCTGTTTTTT. Translation: CASRNREGAGELFF. The chain couples TRBV5-4 to TRBJ2-2, with 8 positions matching TRBD2. The CDR3 runs 14 residues. The V gene's germline CDR1 is SGHNT and CDR2 YYREEE (reference sequence). J gave up 6 bases and V 5 bases, and 6 bases lay outside the gene matches.

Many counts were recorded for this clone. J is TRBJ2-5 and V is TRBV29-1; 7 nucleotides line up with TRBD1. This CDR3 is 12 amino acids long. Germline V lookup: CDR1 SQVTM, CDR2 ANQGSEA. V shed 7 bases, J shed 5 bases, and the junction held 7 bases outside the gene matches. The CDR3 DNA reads TGCAGCGGCCGGACAGGACGCGAGACCCAGTACTTC. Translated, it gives CSGRTGRETQYF. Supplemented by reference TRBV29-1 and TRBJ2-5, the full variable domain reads SAVISQKPSRDICQRGTSLTIQCQVDSQVTMMFWYRQQPGQSLTLIATANQGSEATYESGFVIDKFPISRPNLTFSTLTVSNMSPEDSSIYLCSGRTGRETQYFGPGTRLLVL.

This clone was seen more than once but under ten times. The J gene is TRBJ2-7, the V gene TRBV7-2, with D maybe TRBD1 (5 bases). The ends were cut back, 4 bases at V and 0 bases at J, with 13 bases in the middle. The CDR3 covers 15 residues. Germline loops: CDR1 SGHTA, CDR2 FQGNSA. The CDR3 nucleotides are TGTGCCAGCAGCTCCCCGACAGCAAACTCCTACGAGCAGTACTTC. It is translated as CASSSPTANSYEQYF.

The CDR3 loop reads CATRGTYNEQFF. The CDR3 DNA sequence: TGTGCCACAAGGGGAACCTACAATGAGCAGTTCTTC. This rearrangement joins TRBV19 to TRBJ2-1, with a possible D match to TRBD1 (5 bases). Per germline, CDR1 LNHDA and CDR2 SQIVND (reference sequence). Trimming removed 10 bases from V and 2 bases from J, with 9 bases in between. The CDR3 consists of 12 residues.

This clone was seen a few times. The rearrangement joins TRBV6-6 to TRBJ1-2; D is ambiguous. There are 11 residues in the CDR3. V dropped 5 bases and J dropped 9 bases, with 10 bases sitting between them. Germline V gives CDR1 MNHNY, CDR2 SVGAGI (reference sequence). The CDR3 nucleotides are TGTGCCAGCAGTATGAGGGATCGCTACACCTTC. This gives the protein CASSMRDRYTF.

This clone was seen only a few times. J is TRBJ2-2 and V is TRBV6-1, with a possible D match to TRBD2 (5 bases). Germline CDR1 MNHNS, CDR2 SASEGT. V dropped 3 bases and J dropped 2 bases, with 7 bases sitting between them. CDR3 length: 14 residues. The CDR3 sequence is CASSDGRNTGELFF. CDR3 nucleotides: TGTGCCAGCAGTGATGGGAGAAACACCGGGGAGCTGTTTTTT.

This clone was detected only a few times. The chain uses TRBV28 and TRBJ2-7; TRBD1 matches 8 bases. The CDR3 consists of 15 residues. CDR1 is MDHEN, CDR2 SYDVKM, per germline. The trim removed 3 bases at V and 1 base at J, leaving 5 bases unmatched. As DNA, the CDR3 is TGTGCCAGCAGTTTTCGGGACAGGCCTTCCTACGAGCAGTACTTC. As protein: CASSFRDRPSYEQYF.

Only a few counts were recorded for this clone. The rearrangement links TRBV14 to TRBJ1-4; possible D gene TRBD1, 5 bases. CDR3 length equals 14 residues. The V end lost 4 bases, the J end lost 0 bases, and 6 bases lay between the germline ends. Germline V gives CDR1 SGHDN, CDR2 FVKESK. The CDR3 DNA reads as TGTGCCAGCAGCCCGACAGCAACTAATGAAAAACTGTTTTTT. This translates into CASSPTATNEKLFF.

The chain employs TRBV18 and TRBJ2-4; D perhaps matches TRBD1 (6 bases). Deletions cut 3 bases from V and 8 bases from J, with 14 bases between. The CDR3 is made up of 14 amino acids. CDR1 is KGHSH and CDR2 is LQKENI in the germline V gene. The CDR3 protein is CASSPTGPGDIQYF. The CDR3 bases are TGTGCCAGCTCACCGACAGGCCCCGGGGACATTCAGTACTTC.

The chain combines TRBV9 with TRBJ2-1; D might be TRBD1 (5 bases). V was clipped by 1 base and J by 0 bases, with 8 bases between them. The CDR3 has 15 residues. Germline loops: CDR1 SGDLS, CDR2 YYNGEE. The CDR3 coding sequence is TGTGCCAGCAGCGTAACTCAGGGCTCCTACAATGAGCAGTTCTTC. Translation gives CASSVTQGSYNEQFF.

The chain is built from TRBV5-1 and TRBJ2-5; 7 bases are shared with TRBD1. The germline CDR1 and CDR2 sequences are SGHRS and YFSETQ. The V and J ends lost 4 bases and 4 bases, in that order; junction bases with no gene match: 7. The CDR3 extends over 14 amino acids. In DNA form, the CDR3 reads TGCGCCAGCAGCAATAGGGGGCGAGGAGAGACCCAGTACTTC. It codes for CASSNRGRGETQYF.

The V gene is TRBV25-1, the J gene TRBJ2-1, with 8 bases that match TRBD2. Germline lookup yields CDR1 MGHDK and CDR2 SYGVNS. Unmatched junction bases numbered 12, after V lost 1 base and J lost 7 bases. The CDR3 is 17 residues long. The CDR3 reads CASSESAQRERVNEQFF. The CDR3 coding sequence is TGTGCCAGCAGTGAATCCGCCCAGCGGGAGCGGGTAAATGAGCAGTTCTTC.

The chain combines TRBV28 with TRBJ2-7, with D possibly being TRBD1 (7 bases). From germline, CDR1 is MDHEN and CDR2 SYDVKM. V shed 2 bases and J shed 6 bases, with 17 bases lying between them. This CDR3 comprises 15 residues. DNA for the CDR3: TGTGCCAGCAGTTTAAGGGCAGGGGGGAGAGGCGAGCAGTACTTC. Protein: CASSLRAGGRGEQYF. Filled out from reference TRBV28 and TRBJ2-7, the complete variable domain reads DVKVTQSSRYLVKRTGEKVFLECVQDMDHENMFWYRQDPGLGLRLIYFSYDVKMKEKGDIPEGYSVSREKKERFSLILESASTNQTSMYLCASSLRAGGRGEQYFGPGTRLTVT.

The CDR3 DNA reads as TGCGCCAGCAGCGTAGACATGAACACTGAAGCTTTCTTT. This codes for CASSVDMNTEAFF. The V and J genes are TRBV5-1 and TRBJ1-1; D uncertain. The CDR3 runs 13 residues. With 4 bases removed from V and 0 bases from J, the gap between germline ends came to 7 bases. Germline loops: CDR1 SGHRS, CDR2 YFSETQ.